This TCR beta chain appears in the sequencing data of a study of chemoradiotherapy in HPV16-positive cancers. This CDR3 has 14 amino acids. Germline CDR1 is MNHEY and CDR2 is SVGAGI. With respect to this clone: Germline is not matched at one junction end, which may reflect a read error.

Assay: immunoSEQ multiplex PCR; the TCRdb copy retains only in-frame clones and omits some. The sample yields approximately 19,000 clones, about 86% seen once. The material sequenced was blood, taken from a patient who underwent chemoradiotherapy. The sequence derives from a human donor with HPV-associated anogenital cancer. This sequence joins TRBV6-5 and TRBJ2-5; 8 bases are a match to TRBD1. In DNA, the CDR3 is TGTGCCAGCAGTTACTCCAGGGGGCAAGAGACCCAGCACTTC. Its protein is CASSYSRGQETQHF.